The clone carrying this T cell receptor beta chain was recorded once. What it binds is unknown. Germline CDR1 and CDR2: SGHRS and YFSETQ. Trimming shortened V by 4 bases and J by 9 bases, and 17 bases separated the two germline ends. The CDR3 contains 14 residues. This entry comes from a study of T cells and copy number aberrations in small-cell lung cancer. Limited-stage small-cell lung cancer patients underwent surgery between the late 2000s and the early 2020s. Broader study findings: Sequencing artifacts are a known risk, since all specimens were formalin-fixed paraffin-embedded. Tumors showed lower T-cell density, richness and clonality than adjacent lung, though density did not differ significantly.

Clones were read by immunoSEQ multiplex PCR, and TCRdb kept only the in-frame ones, dropping some. The sample lists 450 to 550 clones; 80% to 90% were seen once. V and J are TRBV5-1 and TRBJ2-1; D may be TRBD1 (6 bases). Sequenced input: normal tissue next to the tumor. This sequence was found in a man aged 55 to 69 with small cell lung cancer. CDR3 coding DNA: TGCGCCAGCAGCCCGGACAGAGGGATTGGTGAGCAGTTCTTC. This translates into CASSPDRGIGEQFF.